The next 26 T cell receptor beta chains were all read from a single sample in a study of blood T cell repertoires in COVID-19. The assay was immunoSEQ multiplex PCR, and TCRdb's table has in-frame clones only and misses some. The repertoire holds roughly 180,000 clones, with about 90% as singletons. Input material: PBMCs or T cells enriched from blood (not recorded which). These receptors all stem from a woman between 25 and 40 years old who had recovered from COVID-19.

The genes are TRBV30 and TRBJ1-1; the D gene is possibly TRBD1 (6 bases). CDR1 is GTSNPN and CDR2 is SVGIG in the germline V gene (reference sequence). The CDR3 totals 12 residues. V shed 3 bases and J shed 1 base, with 6 bases lying between them. DNA for the CDR3: TGTGCCTGGAGACAGGGGAACACTGAAGCTTTCTTT. This encodes CAWRQGNTEAFF.

This chain joins TRBV11-3 and TRBJ2-5; D may be TRBD2 (7 bases). Deletions cut 5 bases from V and 5 bases from J, with 21 bases between. The germline CDR1 and CDR2 sequences are SGHNT and YENEEA. This CDR3 has 16 amino acids. The CDR3 nucleotides read TGTGCCAGCAGCCCAGGGCGGGGGCTCCAAGGGGAGACCCAGTACTTC. This gives the protein CASSPGRGLQGETQYF.

The rearrangement uses TRBV19 and TRBJ2-2; D is possibly TRBD2 (6 bases). This CDR3 has 16 residues. From germline, CDR1 is LNHDA and CDR2 SQIVND (reference sequence). Trimming took off 3 bases at V and 6 bases at J, with 17 bases between the two ends. Here the CDR3 reads CASSIWGYSGAGELFF. CDR3 bases: TGTGCCAGTAGTATCTGGGGATATAGCGGCGCCGGGGAGCTGTTTTTT.

V and J are TRBV19 and TRBJ1-6; the match to TRBD1 covers 10 bases. CDR1 is LNHDA and CDR2 is SQIVND in the germline V gene (reference sequence). The CDR3 length is 16 residues. Trimming at V came to 1 base and at J to 10 bases, leaving 7 bases not matched to a gene. Here the CDR3 reads CASSIGRTGGQSPLHF. The CDR3 DNA reads as TGTGCCAGTAGTATAGGGAGGACAGGGGGTCAATCACCCCTCCACTTT.

The chain recombines TRBV5-1 with TRBJ1-4; D call uncertain. V was pared by 0 bases and J by 5 bases, with 11 bases between. Germline V lookup: CDR1 SGHRS, CDR2 YFSETQ. The CDR3 runs to 15 residues. The CDR3 loop is CASSLELRWNEKLFF. CDR3 nucleotide sequence: TGCGCCAGCAGCTTGGAACTAAGGTGGAATGAAAAACTGTTTTTT.

This sequence joins TRBV18 and TRBJ2-1; the D gene is possibly TRBD1 (8 bases). The CDR3 has 16 residues. CDR1 is KGHSH and CDR2 is LQKENI in the germline V gene. V gave up 6 bases and J gave up 9 bases, with 24 bases separating them. CDR3 in DNA: TGTGCCAGCTCCCTCCAGCGGGGACAGGAGGGGACTGAGCAGTTCTTC. Translating gives CASSLQRGQEGTEQFF. Filled out from reference TRBV18 and TRBJ2-1, the complete variable domain reads NAGVMQNPRHLVRRRGQEARLRCSPMKGHSHVYWYRQLPEEGLKFMVYLQKENIIDESGMPKERFSAEFPKEGPSILRIQQVVRGDSAAYFCASSLQRGQEGTEQFFGPGTRLTVL.

The rearrangement links TRBV7-6 to TRBJ2-1, with 8 bases lining up with TRBD2. Unmatched junction bases numbered 6, after V lost 2 bases and J lost 3 bases. The CDR3 has 16 amino acids. In germline, CDR1 is SGHVS, CDR2 FNYEAQ. The CDR3 DNA reads TGTGCCAGCAGCTTAAGGCCTAGCGGGCTCTACAATGAGCAGTTCTTC. Protein: CASSLRPSGLYNEQFF.

A remark on this clone: Other DNA variants within this sample encode the same CDR3. The chain joins TRBV7-8 to TRBJ1-1; possible D gene TRBD1, 5 bases. Trimming took 4 bases from V and 5 from J, leaving 8 bases between them. Per germline, CDR1 SGHVS and CDR2 FQNEAQ. This CDR3 is built from 12 residues. CDR3 sequence (DNA): TGTGCCAGCAGCTGGGGGGTTACTGAAGCTTTCTTT. Its translation is CASSWGVTEAFF. Variable domain in full (rest from reference TRBV7-8 and TRBJ1-1): GAGVSQSPRYKVAKRGQDVALRCDPISGHVSLFWYQQALGQGPEFLTYFQNEAQLDKSGLPSDRFFAERPEGSVSTLKIQRTQQEDSAVYLCASSWGVTEAFFGQGTRLTVV.

The CDR3 nucleotides are TGTGCCAGCAGCCTCGACGGGTTTGGCTATGGCTACACCTTC. Translation gives CASSLDGFGYGYTF. The J gene is TRBJ1-2, the V gene TRBV5-4; D not resolved. V was pared by 4 bases and J by 4 bases, with 14 bases between. Germline CDR1 and CDR2: SGHNT and YYREEE (reference sequence). This CDR3 has 14 amino acids.

The chain recombines TRBV3-1 (or the pseudogene TRBV3-2) with TRBJ1-5; the D is unclear. CDR3 length: 15 amino acids. CDR1 is LGHDT and CDR2 is YNNKEL in the germline V gene (reference sequence). Between the trimmed V and J ends, which lost 0 bases and 7 bases, there was a span of 13 bases. CDR3 residues: CASSQDLTGGQPQHF. CDR3 nucleotides: TGTGCCAGCAGCCAAGATTTAACGGGAGGGCAGCCCCAGCATTTT.

This sequence joins TRBV6-5 and TRBJ2-3, with 7 bases matching TRBD1. CDR1 is MNHEY, CDR2 SVGAGI, per germline. The CDR3 covers 16 residues. The V and J ends lost 6 bases and 7 bases, in that order; junction bases with no gene match: 16. For the CDR3, the DNA is TGTGCCAGCAGCTACGGACCGGGACAGACCGCATATACGCAGTATTTT. Translation: CASSYGPGQTAYTQYF.

This sequence joins TRBV12-3 or TRBV12-4 and TRBJ1-1, with D tentatively TRBD1 (5 bases). The CDR3 spans 11 residues. Trimming took off 6 bases at V and 8 bases at J, with 10 bases between the two ends. CDR3 amino acids: CASRGRGEAFF. The CDR3 bases are TGTGCCAGCAGGGGACGGGGGGAAGCTTTCTTT.

This chain uses TRBV6-2 or TRBV6-3 with TRBJ2-7; TRBD2 aligns across 12 bases. The CDR3 runs 15 residues. CDR1 is MNHEY, CDR2 SVGEGT, per germline. J lost 3 bases, V lost 4 bases, and 4 bases had no gene match. CDR3 in DNA: TGTGCCAGCAGTTGGGGGACTAGCGGGTTCTACGAGCAGTACTTC. The encoded protein is CASSWGTSGFYEQYF.

The rearrangement uses TRBV5-8 and TRBJ2-7; 11 positions match TRBD2. The germline V gene encodes CDR1 SGHTS and CDR2 YDEGEE. V lost 3 bases and J lost 3; bases outside the gene matches: 5. The CDR3 has 15 amino acids. The CDR3 protein is CASSSLAGGSYEQYF. Here the CDR3 DNA reads TGTGCCAGCAGCTCTCTAGCGGGAGGTAGCTACGAGCAGTACTTC. Full variable domain (missing parts from reference TRBV5-8 and TRBJ2-7): EAGVTQSPTHLIKTRGQQATLRCSPISGHTSVYWYQQALGLGLQFLLWYDEGEERNRGNFPPRFSGRQFPNYSSELNVNALELEDSALYLCASSSLAGGSYEQYFGPGTRLTVT.

The rearrangement joins TRBV5-1 to TRBJ2-5, with TRBD2 matching 9 bases. Germline V gene data show CDR1 as SGHRS and CDR2 as YFSETQ. CDR3 length: 18 residues. Trimming cost V 0 bases and J 2 bases; bases outside gene matches: 11. The CDR3 DNA is TGCGCCAGCAGCTTGGGAGTGACTAGCGGCGGAAAGCAAGAGACCCAGTACTTC. Translation: CASSLGVTSGGKQETQYF.

V usage is TRBV28 and J usage is TRBJ1-3, with 10 bases matching TRBD1. V was pared by 6 bases and J by 7 bases, with 3 bases of the junction left unmatched. The CDR3 sequence is 13 residues long. The germline V gene has CDR1 MDHEN and CDR2 SYDVKM. For the CDR3, the DNA is TGTGCCAGCAGGACAGGGGGCCCGAACACCATATATTTT. This gives the protein CASRTGGPNTIYF.

The chain recombines TRBV14 with TRBJ1-3; the match to TRBD1 covers 8 bases. Trimming at V came to 4 bases and at J to 0 bases, leaving 8 bases not matched to a gene. The germline V gene has CDR1 SGHDN and CDR2 FVKESK. The CDR3 is made up of 17 amino acids. The CDR3 DNA sequence: TGTGCCAGCAGCCGACTGGCAGGGGGCCACTCTGGAAACACCATATATTTT. This codes for CASSRLAGGHSGNTIYF.

In DNA form, the CDR3 reads TGTGCCAGCACCTCGCTGGGACAGCCGGGAAACACCATATATTTT. Protein: CASTSLGQPGNTIYF. The chain carries TRBV28 and TRBJ1-3; the match to TRBD1 covers 7 bases. In germline, CDR1 is MDHEN, CDR2 SYDVKM. Trimming took 7 bases from V and 4 from J; bases not matched to a gene: 10. The CDR3 totals 15 residues.

A few counts support this clone. This sequence joins TRBV5-1 and TRBJ1-6, with no clear D. Trimming cost V 2 bases and J 9 bases, with 21 bases left between them. CDR3 size: 17 residues. CDR1 and CDR2 (germline): SGHRS, YFSETQ. CDR3 region: CASSLSDSGGGISPLHF. CDR3 DNA sequence: TGCGCCAGCAGCTTATCGGACTCTGGCGGCGGGATTTCACCCCTCCACTTT. The whole variable domain, remainder taken from reference TRBV5-1 and TRBJ1-6, is KAGVTQTPRYLIKTRGQQVTLSCSPISGHRSVSWYQQTPGQGLQFLFEYFSETQRNKGNFPGRFSGRQFSNSRSEMNVSTLELGDSALYLCASSLSDSGGGISPLHFGNGTRLTVT.

This clone was detected a few times. This chain links TRBV12-3 or TRBV12-4 with TRBJ1-2; D perhaps matches TRBD1 (6 bases). The CDR3 is 13 amino acids. Trimming took 3 bases from V and 6 from J, leaving 11 bases between them. The CDR3 DNA is TGTGCCAGCAGTTTGACAGGAGAGGATGGCTACACCTTC. Protein product: CASSLTGEDGYTF.

This chain links TRBV27 with TRBJ1-1, with D hard to call. Germline assignment: CDR1 MNHEY and CDR2 SMNVEV (reference sequence). This CDR3 has 15 amino acids. V was trimmed by 8 bases and J by 3 bases, leaving 19 bases between them. The CDR3 spells CASDGSGGSYTEAFF. Here the CDR3 DNA reads TGTGCCAGCGACGGGTCCGGAGGGTCATACACTGAAGCTTTCTTT.

For this clone: This CDR3 is also generated by other DNA sequences in the sample. The chain has TRBV2 and TRBJ1-5; 7 positions agree with TRBD1. Trimming took 6 bases from V and 2 from J; bases not matched to a gene: 7. Germline V lookup: CDR1 SNHLY, CDR2 FYNNEI. The CDR3 runs 15 residues. CDR3 DNA sequence: TGTGCCAGCAGAGCCGGGACAGTGGGCAATCAGCCCCAGCATTTT. It is translated as CASRAGTVGNQPQHF. Combining the CDR3 with reference TRBV2 and TRBJ1-5 gives the whole variable domain EPEVTQTPSHQVTQMGQEVILRCVPISNHLYFYWYRQILGQKVEFLVSFYNNEISEKSEIFDDQFSVERPDGSNFTLKIRSTKLEDSAMYFCASRAGTVGNQPQHFGDGTRLSIL.

The chain couples TRBV10-3 to TRBJ2-5, with D perhaps TRBD1 (5 bases). V lost 0 bases and J 7 bases, leaving 12 bases between the germline ends. Germline CDR1 reads ENHRY; CDR2 reads SYGVKD. The CDR3 covers 14 residues. This CDR3 is CAISESTGAGTQYF. In DNA, the CDR3 is TGTGCCATCAGTGAGTCGACTGGGGCAGGGACCCAGTACTTC.

This clone was seen more than once but under ten times. This rearrangement joins TRBV11-2 to TRBJ2-2, with D unclear. The CDR3 consists of 11 residues. V lost 8 bases and J 4 bases, leaving 5 bases between the germline ends. Germline V gene sequence: CDR1 SGHAT, CDR2 FQNNGV. The CDR3 protein is CASFSTGELFF. CDR3 in DNA: TGTGCCAGCTTCTCCACCGGGGAGCTGTTTTTT.

The chain joins TRBV5-1 to TRBJ1-4, with D possibly being TRBD1 (6 bases). Trimming removed 4 bases at V and 8 bases at J, with 18 bases between. Germline V gives CDR1 SGHRS, CDR2 YFSETQ. This CDR3 is built from 15 residues. The CDR3 sequence: CASSPGPGVNEKLFF. CDR3 bases: TGCGCCAGCAGCCCGGGGCCAGGGGTAAACGAAAAACTGTTTTTT. Full variable domain (remainder filled in from reference TRBV5-1 and TRBJ1-4): KAGVTQTPRYLIKTRGQQVTLSCSPISGHRSVSWYQQTPGQGLQFLFEYFSETQRNKGNFPGRFSGRQFSNSRSEMNVSTLELGDSALYLCASSPGPGVNEKLFFGSGTQLSVL.

This chain uses TRBV4-3 with TRBJ1-4; a possible D gene is TRBD1 (5 bases). The CDR3 length is 16 residues. The V end was cut by 0 bases, the J end by 2 bases, with 10 bases between. Germline loops: CDR1 LGHNA, CDR2 YSLEER. This chain's CDR3 is CASSQDFRVTNEKLFF. The CDR3 DNA is TGCGCCAGCAGCCAAGATTTCAGGGTTACTAATGAAAAACTGTTTTTT.